A single sample gave rise to the 15 T cell receptor beta chains below, sequenced in a study of blood T cell repertoires in COVID-19. Measured with immunoSEQ multiplex PCR; TCRdb has only the in-frame clones, and not every one. The repertoire holds 85,000 to 95,000 clones, with roughly 90% as singletons. Sequencing was done on a sample of peripheral blood. The origin of the receptors is a man aged 55 to 70 with COVID-19, enrolled during active disease.

The chain uses TRBV7-2 and TRBJ1-2; 8 bases are a match to TRBD1. Per the germline V gene, CDR1 is SGHTA and CDR2 is FQGNSA. The CDR3 covers 15 residues. V was pared by 1 base and J by 5 bases, with 6 bases of the junction left unmatched. CDR3 region: CASSLGRTGLYGYTF. CDR3 in DNA: TGTGCCAGCAGCTTAGGGCGGACAGGGCTGTATGGCTACACCTTC.

The chain uses TRBV10-2 and TRBJ1-5, with TRBD1 as a possible D gene (6 bases). Trimming removed 2 bases at V and 7 bases at J, with 6 bases between. The CDR3 sequence is 12 residues long. CDR1 and CDR2 (germline): WSHSY, SAAADI. The CDR3 loop is CASSETGQPQHF. DNA of the CDR3: TGCGCCAGCAGTGAGACAGGGCAGCCCCAGCATTTT.

The V and J genes are TRBV6-4 and TRBJ2-2; tentative D call: TRBD1 (6 bases). The V gene's germline CDR1 is MRHNA and CDR2 SNTAGT. V dropped 5 bases and J dropped 0 bases, with 16 bases sitting between them. The CDR3 spans 17 residues. CDR3 nucleotide sequence: TGTGCCAGCAGTCCTTTCGGGGCAGGGGCGAACACCGGGGAGCTGTTTTTT. Translating it yields CASSPFGAGANTGELFF.

The genes are TRBV12-3 or TRBV12-4 and TRBJ2-1; D is unresolved. V was shortened by 6 bases and J by 12 bases, with 12 bases between the two germline ends. This CDR3 contains 11 residues. In DNA form, the CDR3 reads TGTGCCAGCAGCCCCTCGGTTTGGCAGTTCTTC. Translating gives CASSPSVWQFF.

The rearrangement uses TRBV7-9 and TRBJ1-3; D unresolved. The germline V gene has CDR1 SEHNR and CDR2 FQNEAQ (reference sequence). The CDR3 length is 13 residues. Trimming removed 2 bases from V and 8 bases from J, with 10 bases in between. CDR3 region: CASSLSNGDTIYF. CDR3 DNA sequence: TGTGCCAGCAGCTTATCGAACGGGGACACCATATATTTT.

The chain is built from TRBV5-8 and TRBJ1-3, with TRBD1 matching over 7 bases. Germline CDR1 and CDR2: SGHTS and YDEGEE. The CDR3 consists of 19 residues. With V trimmed by 0 bases and J by 1 base, 13 bases remained unmatched. The CDR3 DNA reads as TGTGCCAGCAGCTTGGTACTCGAGACAGGGTATAATTCTGGAAACACCATATATTTT. Its translation is CASSLVLETGYNSGNTIYF.

The chain has TRBV6-2 or TRBV6-3 and TRBJ2-2, with 8 bases identical to TRBD1. The germline CDR1 and CDR2 sequences are MNHEY and SVGEGT. The CDR3 runs to 14 residues. The ends lost 7 bases at V and 3 bases at J; junction bases unmatched: 4. This CDR3 reads CASTPTGDTGELFF. In nucleotides, the CDR3 is TGTGCCAGCACCCCGACAGGGGACACCGGGGAGCTGTTTTTT.

This clone was recorded only once. V is TRBV19 and J is TRBJ2-5; perhaps TRBD2 as D (6 bases). CDR1 is LNHDA and CDR2 is SQIVND in the germline V gene (reference sequence). The germline V and J ends were trimmed by 5 bases and 5 bases, with 15 bases remaining between them. The CDR3 extends over 14 amino acids. The CDR3 sequence is CASSRSGGAETQYF. CDR3 coding DNA: TGTGCCAGTAGTCGGAGCGGAGGGGCGGAGACCCAGTACTTC.

This clone was counted between two and nine times. At one boundary the junction diverges from the germline segment, which might be a read error. The rearrangement links TRBV28 to TRBJ2-7; TRBD1 matches 7 bases. CDR1 and CDR2 (germline): MDHEN, SYDVKM. This CDR3 has 12 amino acids. The CDR3 region is CASSTFGRDSDF. As DNA, the CDR3 is TGTGCCAGCAGCACCTTCGGAAGGGACAGTGACTTC. The full variable domain, in which reference TRBV28 and TRBJ2-7 provide the parts outside the CDR3, is DVKVTQSSRYLVKRTGEKVFLECVQDMDHENMFWYRQDPGLGLRLIYFSYDVKMKEKGDIPEGYSVSREKKERFSLILESASTNQTSMYLCASSTFGRDSDFGPGTRLTVT.

The chain recombines TRBV5-4 with TRBJ1-3; weak D call: TRBD1 (6 bases). V was pared by 0 bases and J by 4 bases, with 11 bases between. Germline V gene data show CDR1 as SGHNT and CDR2 as YYREEE (reference sequence). The CDR3 spans 15 residues. The CDR3 DNA reads as TGTGCCAGCAGCTTGGGGCAGGGGCTAGGAAACACCATATATTTT. Its protein is CASSLGQGLGNTIYF.

The J gene is TRBJ1-5, the V gene TRBV6-5; D is ambiguous. The CDR3 loop spans 12 amino acids. Germline V gene sequence: CDR1 MNHEY, CDR2 SVGAGI. Trimming left V 7 bases short and J 5 bases short, with 9 bases between. CDR3 in DNA: TGTGCCAGCAAGGACGGGGATCAGCCCCAGCATTTT. Its translation is CASKDGDQPQHF.

V is TRBV6-2 or TRBV6-3 and J is TRBJ1-1; D is unclear. This CDR3 contains 12 residues. Germline V gene data show CDR1 as MNHEY and CDR2 as SVGEGT. V was shortened by 6 bases and J by 4 bases, with 9 bases between the two germline ends. The CDR3: CASSRLSTEAFF. CDR3 nucleotides: TGTGCCAGCAGCCGACTGAGCACTGAAGCTTTCTTT.

The chain is built from TRBV5-4 and TRBJ2-1, with no clear D. There are 15 residues in the CDR3. The V gene lost 0 bases and the J gene lost 0 bases, with 7 bases spanning the gap. Germline-derived CDR1 and CDR2 are SGHNT and YYREEE (reference sequence). CDR3 region: CASSLDVSSYNEQFF. CDR3 bases: TGTGCCAGCAGCTTGGACGTTAGCTCCTACAATGAGCAGTTCTTC.

This clone was recorded once. The genes are TRBV1 and TRBJ2-7; the table's TRBD1 call for D was not verified on the DNA. TRBV1 is designated a pseudogene. This CDR3 contains 13 residues. The CDR3 region has the DNA TGCACCAGCAGCCGACAGGGGGCCTACGAGCAGTACTTC. It codes for CTSSRQGAYEQYF.

The V gene is TRBV5-4, the J gene TRBJ1-3; no reliable D call. Germline CDR1 reads SGHNT; CDR2 reads YYREEE (reference sequence). This CDR3 is built from 15 residues. V was clipped by 5 bases and J by 2 bases, with 14 bases between them. DNA of the CDR3: TGTGCCAGCAGACCGGACGGGAGTACTGGAAACACCATATATTTT. It codes for CASRPDGSTGNTIYF.